Listed below are T cell receptor beta chains from one sample, sequenced in a study of blood T cell repertoires in COVID-19. TCRdb keeps only in-frame clones here, not all; method: immunoSEQ multiplex PCR. This sample has about 200,000 clones; approximately 85% occur once, and the top ten carry approximately 7.6%. Sequencing used peripheral blood. The receptors here all came from an elderly woman with COVID-19, enrolled during active disease. Each CDR3 is given with its conserved first and last residue. The order of the fields is D gene, V gene, clone size, J gene, CDR3 length, CDR3 DNA, CDR3 protein. A D gene is named only where the DNA matches it firmly. For some rows the clone size is stated as once, few or many, or as a class when expanded; others skip it.

>.|TRBV6-5|.|TRBJ1-2|12
TGTGCCAGCAAGAGGGGGGGAGGCGGCTACACCTTC
CASKRGGGGYTF
>TRBD1|TRBV5-1|.|TRBJ2-1|18
TGCGCCAGCAGATCAAGGCGCGGGTACAGGGGAAGTTTTAATGAGCAGTTCTTC
CASRSRRGYRGSFNEQFF
>TRBD1|TRBV30|few|TRBJ1-2|15
TGTGCCTGGTGGGCCGGTGGGACAGGGTATTATGGCTACACCTTC
CAWWAGGTGYYGYTF
>.|TRBV7-8|few|TRBJ2-3|15
TGTGCCAGCAGCTTAGCGGGACTCTTAGCAGATACGCAGTATTTT
CASSLAGLLADTQYF
>TRBD2|TRBV19|.|TRBJ2-2|17
TGTGCCAGTAGTAGGGGACTAGCGGGGTATGACACCGGGGAGCTGTTTTTT
CASSRGLAGYDTGELFF
>TRBD2|TRBV7-9|.|TRBJ2-2|16
TGTGCCAGCAGCTTAGCGTCGCGGGAGTACAAGGGGGAGCTGTTTTTT
CASSLASREYKGELFF
>.|TRBV5-1|.|TRBJ2-1|15
TGCGCCAGCAGCTTGGGGACATTCTCCTACAATGAGCAGTTCTTC
CASSLGTFSYNEQFF
>TRBD1|TRBV7-8|.|TRBJ1-6|16
TGTGCCAGCAGCTTGGGTTACAGGGGGGCAAATTCACCCCTCCACTTT
CASSLGYRGANSPLHF
>TRBD2|TRBV2|.|TRBJ2-2|16
TGTGCCAGCAGTGAGGCTAGCGGGAGAATCGCCGGGGAGCTGTTTTTT
CASSEASGRIAGELFF
>TRBD2|TRBV27|.|TRBJ2-3|15
TGTGCCAGCAGTTTCCGCGGGAGCCCCACAGATACGCAGTATTTT
CASSFRGSPTDTQYF
>TRBD2|TRBV7-3|.|TRBJ2-3|16
TGTGCCAGCAGCCCGCAAGGGACTAGCGGGAGTGGTACGCAGTATTTT
CASSPQGTSGSGTQYF
>.|TRBV5-8|.|TRBJ2-1|15
TGTGCCAGCAGCCCGAAGGGACTGTCTGGTGAAGAGCAGTTCTTC
CASSPKGLSGEEQFF
>.|TRBV19|few|TRBJ2-5|16
TGTGCCAGTAGTATTGTGGCAGGGAGCGGAGGGCAGACCCAGTACTTC
CASSIVAGSGGQTQYF
>TRBD1|TRBV7-2|few|TRBJ1-6|15
TGTGCCAGCAGCATGAGACAGGGAGATAATTCACCCCTCCACTTT
CASSMRQGDNSPLHF
>.|TRBV5-1|once|TRBJ2-3|16
TGCGCCAGCAGCTTTGTTCTGGGACTTTCCACAGATACGCAGTATTTT
CASSFVLGLSTDTQYF
>TRBD2|TRBV3-1/TRBV3-2|many|TRBJ2-5|15
TGTGCCAGCAGCCAAGAGCGGGAGGGACAAGAGACCCAGTACTTC
CASSQEREGQETQYF
>TRBD2|TRBV7-2|few|TRBJ2-5|18
TGTGCCAGCAGCTTAAGATCCGCGGGGGGGACGTACCAAGAGACCCAGTACTTC
CASSLRSAGGTYQETQYF
>.|TRBV6-5|.|TRBJ1-6|16
TGTGCCAGCAGTTATACCCTCCAGGGTTCGAATTCACCCCTCCACTTT
CASSYTLQGSNSPLHF
>TRBD2|TRBV2|once|TRBJ2-3|15
TGTGCCAGCATTCTTGGACTAAGCGGGGAGGGTACGCAGTATTTT
CASILGLSGEGTQYF
>TRBD1|TRBV5-1|.|TRBJ2-7|14
TGCGCCAGCAGCTTGTCATCAGGGGGCTACGAGCAGTACTTC
CASSLSSGGYEQYF
>.|TRBV18|once|TRBJ1-5|13
TGTGCCAGCGCCCCGGGGGGATACCAGCCCCAGCATTTT
CASAPGGYQPQHF
>TRBD1|TRBV7-8|.|TRBJ2-4|17
TGTGCCAGCAGCCCTGGGACAGCTAGTATAGCCAAAAACATTCAGTACTTC
CASSPGTASIAKNIQYF
>TRBD1|TRBV27|.|TRBJ1-5|14
TGTGCCAGCAGTCTATACAGGGGAAATCAGCCCCAGCATTTT
CASSLYRGNQPQHF
>.|TRBV5-1|.|TRBJ1-1|14
TGCGCCAGCAGCGACAGGTTGGTGAGCACTGAAGCTTTCTTT
CASSDRLVSTEAFF
>.|TRBV7-9|.|TRBJ1-2|13
TGTGCCAGCAGCTTAGGGTCGGTCTATGGCTACACCTTC
CASSLGSVYGYTF
>TRBD1|TRBV23-1|.|TRBJ2-7|16
TGCGCCAGCAGTCAATTTCACAGGGGCGGCTCCTACGAGCAGTACTTC
CASSQFHRGGSYEQYF
>.|TRBV7-6|once|TRBJ2-5|17
TGTGCCAGCAGCTTATATCCGCGGAACAGGGGAGGAGAGACCCAGTACTTC
CASSLYPRNRGGETQYF
>.|TRBV5-4|.|TRBJ1-1|14
TGTGCCAGCAGCTATGACAGGTCGAACACTGAAGCTTTCTTT
CASSYDRSNTEAFF
>.|TRBV14|.|TRBJ1-5|13
TGTGCCAGAGAGATGGGGCCTAATCAGCCCCAGCATTTT
CAREMGPNQPQHF
>TRBD1|TRBV6-2/TRBV6-3|.|TRBJ1-2|15
TGTGCCAGCAGTTACCTTGGGACAGGCCTGGGTGGCTACACCTTC
CASSYLGTGLGGYTF
>TRBD1|TRBV19|.|TRBJ1-5|15
TGTGCCAGCCACGGCCCGGGACAGGGGAATCAGCCCCAGCATTTT
CASHGPGQGNQPQHF
>.|TRBV5-1|few|TRBJ2-3|14
TGCGCCAGCCGTTGGGAGTTGGGGACAGATACGCAGTATTTT
CASRWELGTDTQYF
>.|TRBV7-9|.|TRBJ2-7|14
TGTGCCAGCGTCCTCGGCCCAGCGTCCTACGAGCAGTACTTC
CASVLGPASYEQYF
>.|TRBV5-4|.|TRBJ2-2|13
TGTGCCAGCAGCTCCCCCTACACCGGGGAGCTGTTTTTT
CASSSPYTGELFF
>.|TRBV12-3/TRBV12-4|.|TRBJ1-4|13
TGTGCCAGCACCCAGGGTCCGGGTGAAAAACTGTTTTTT
CASTQGPGEKLFF
>TRBD1|TRBV28|.|TRBJ1-1|14
TGTGCCAGCAGACGTACAGGGGACCGCAGGGAAGCTTTCTTT
CASRRTGDRREAFF
>.|TRBV27|.|TRBJ1-6|15
TGTGCCAGCAGTTTATCCCTGACAGTCAATTCACCCCTCCACTTT
CASSLSLTVNSPLHF
>.|TRBV30|.|TRBJ1-1|14
TGTGCCTGGAGTCCTACGGGGAGGAACACTGAAGCTTTCTTT
CAWSPTGRNTEAFF
>TRBD2|TRBV3-1/TRBV3-2|.|TRBJ2-7|15
TGTGCCAGCAGCTCCCGTGGAGCGGGGGGGAACGAGCAGTACTTC
CASSSRGAGGNEQYF
>.|TRBV19|.|TRBJ1-6|14
TGTGCCAGTAGTAGACAGGTGGATAATTCACCCCTCCACTTT
CASSRQVDNSPLHF
>.|TRBV6-5|.|TRBJ1-2|14
TGTGCCAGCAGCCTTGTTAATTCCCGGGAGGGCTACACCTTC
CASSLVNSREGYTF
>.|TRBV6-6|.|TRBJ1-3|10
TGTGCTTCGGGGGAAAACACCATATATTTT
CASGENTIYF
>TRBD1|TRBV3-1/TRBV3-2|.|TRBJ1-4|14
TGTGCCAGCAGAACCGGGACAGGGAATGAAAAACTGTTTTTT
CASRTGTGNEKLFF
>.|TRBV30|.|TRBJ1-1|12
TGTGCCTGGAGAGAGAGGGAGGGAGAAGCTTTCTTT
CAWREREGEAFF
>TRBD2|TRBV11-2|.|TRBJ2-2|15
TGTGCCAGCAGCTTAAGCGGGAGTGTAGCCGGGGAGCTGTTTTTT
CASSLSGSVAGELFF
>.|TRBV19|.|TRBJ2-3|15
TGTGCCAGTAGTAGGGGGGAGACTGGGCACGATACGCAGTATTTT
CASSRGETGHDTQYF
>TRBD2|TRBV18|.|TRBJ2-1|17
TGTGCCAGCTCATCCTCAGTGGCGGGAGTCTTGAACAATGAGCAGTTCTTC
CASSSSVAGVLNNEQFF
>.|TRBV5-1|once|TRBJ2-2|16
TGCGCCAGCAGCTTAAGGGCGGGGCGGTTCACCGGGGAGCTGTTTTTT
CASSLRAGRFTGELFF
>.|TRBV7-9|.|TRBJ2-1|17
TGTGCCAGCAGCTTAGTAGGATTAGAAGCGGCGTACAATGAGCAGTTCTTC
CASSLVGLEAAYNEQFF
>.|TRBV6-2/TRBV6-3|.|TRBJ1-3|13
TGTGCCAGCAGTCGGAGTTCTGGAAACACCATATATTTT
CASSRSSGNTIYF
>.|TRBV2|.|TRBJ1-5|12
TGTGCCAGCAGAGGACAGAATCAGCCCCAGCATTTT
CASRGQNQPQHF
>TRBD1|TRBV5-1|.|TRBJ2-1|14
TGCGCCAGCAGCTCCGGACAGGCCAACAATGAGCAGTTCTTC
CASSSGQANNEQFF
>.|TRBV19|.|TRBJ1-5|14
TGTGCCAGTACCCTGACAGGAGGCAATCAGCCCCAGCATTTT
CASTLTGGNQPQHF
>.|TRBV6-5|.|TRBJ2-5|11
TGTGCCAGCAGAGGGGGAGAGACCCAGTACTTC
CASRGGETQYF
>.|TRBV30|few|TRBJ1-3|15
TGTGCCTGGACTACCGGGGGAAGAACTGGAAACACCATATATTTT
CAWTTGGRTGNTIYF
>.|TRBV7-5|many|TRBJ1-2|16
TGTGCCAGAAGCTTAGTCCAGGGGGACAGCGACTATGGCTACACCTTC
CARSLVQGDSDYGYTF